The next 18 T cell receptor beta chains were all read from a single sample in a study of blood T cell repertoires in COVID-19. The table came from immunoSEQ multiplex PCR; TCRdb's copy has only in-frame clones and leaves some out. The repertoire holds 210,000 or so clones, with around 85% as singletons. The source material was PBMCs or T cells enriched from blood (not recorded which). These receptors all come from a woman aged 45-59 years in a cohort exposed to, infected with or recovered from COVID-19 (not recorded which).

This chain uses TRBV9 with TRBJ1-5; D unresolved. The germline V and J ends were trimmed by 0 bases and 0 bases, with 7 bases remaining between them. The V gene's germline CDR1 is SGDLS and CDR2 YYNGEE. This CDR3 spans 15 amino acids. The CDR3 DNA follows: TGTGCCAGCAGCGTAGGAGGGAATAGCAATCAGCCCCAGCATTTT. This sequence encodes CASSVGGNSNQPQHF.

This chain connects TRBV21-1 to TRBJ2-5; TRBD2, the D gene given by the table, was not confirmed from the DNA. TRBV21-1 is classified as a pseudogene. The length of the CDR3 is 14 residues. Here the CDR3 reads CASSRRWSGETQYF. The CDR3 DNA reads as TGTGCCAGCAGCAGACGGTGGTCGGGAGAGACCCAGTACTTC.

The sample holds one count of this clone. The chain employs TRBV3-1 (or the pseudogene TRBV3-2) and TRBJ2-1, with 10 bases identical to TRBD1. CDR3 length: 16 residues. Germline CDR1 and CDR2: LGHDT and YNNKEL (reference sequence). With 1 base clipped from V and 4 bases from J, the junction kept 4 bases outside the gene matches. As DNA, the CDR3 is TGTGCCAGCAGCCAAGTGGGACAGGGGTCTTACAATGAGCAGTTCTTC. Translating gives CASSQVGQGSYNEQFF.

This rearrangement joins TRBV9 to TRBJ2-7; maybe TRBD1 (5 bases). Germline V gene data show CDR1 as SGDLS and CDR2 as YYNGEE. CDR3 length equals 14 residues. Trimming left V 2 bases short and J 6 bases short, with 15 bases between. In DNA, the CDR3 is TGTGCCAGCAGCGTCAACCCACAGGTTTCCGAGCAGTACTTC. Translation gives CASSVNPQVSEQYF.

This clone was recorded only once. V and J are TRBV7-2 and TRBJ2-3; 9 nucleotides line up with TRBD1. The CDR3 runs 13 residues. The germline gives CDR1 SGHTA, CDR2 FQGNSA. J gave up 5 bases and V 4 bases, and 1 base lay outside the gene matches. DNA of the CDR3: TGTGCCAGCAGCTCGGACAGGGGAGATACGCAGTATTTT. Encoded protein: CASSSDRGDTQYF. Filled out from reference TRBV7-2 and TRBJ2-3, the complete variable domain reads GAGVSQSPSNKVTEKGKDVELRCDPISGHTALYWYRQSLGQGLEFLIYFQGNSAPDKSGLPSDRFSAERTGGSVSTLTIQRTQQEDSAVYLCASSSDRGDTQYFGPGTRLTVL.

This rearrangement joins TRBV6-4 to TRBJ1-5; possible D gene TRBD1, 6 bases. Trimming shortened V by 6 bases and J by 0 bases, and 12 bases separated the two germline ends. Germline values: CDR1 MRHNA, CDR2 SNTAGT. The CDR3 extends over 15 amino acids. CDR3 amino acids: CASRGDNYSNQPQHF. CDR3 coding DNA: TGTGCCAGCAGGGGGGACAACTATAGCAATCAGCCCCAGCATTTT.

V is TRBV7-8 and J is TRBJ2-7, with D perhaps matching TRBD1 (6 bases). Germline assignment: CDR1 SGHVS and CDR2 FQNEAQ. The germline V and J ends were trimmed by 5 bases and 3 bases, with 11 bases remaining between them. This CDR3 is 13 amino acids long. The CDR3 DNA reads as TGTGCCAGCAGCGTCCAGGGGTTCTACGAGCAGTACTTC. Protein: CASSVQGFYEQYF. Together with reference TRBV7-8 and TRBJ2-7, the CDR3 gives the full variable domain: GAGVSQSPRYKVAKRGQDVALRCDPISGHVSLFWYQQALGQGPEFLTYFQNEAQLDKSGLPSDRFFAERPEGSVSTLKIQRTQQEDSAVYLCASSVQGFYEQYFGPGTRLTVT.

The CDR3, as DNA: TGCGCCAGCAGCTCCCCCGGGGGAACCACTGAAGCTTTCTTT. Its protein product is CASSSPGGTTEAFF. This chain joins TRBV5-1 and TRBJ1-1, with a tentative D call TRBD1 (5 bases). The germline V and J ends were trimmed by 3 bases and 4 bases, with 13 bases remaining between them. The CDR3 has 14 residues. CDR1 and CDR2 (germline): SGHRS, YFSETQ. Full variable domain (remainder filled in from reference TRBV5-1 and TRBJ1-1): KAGVTQTPRYLIKTRGQQVTLSCSPISGHRSVSWYQQTPGQGLQFLFEYFSETQRNKGNFPGRFSGRQFSNSRSEMNVSTLELGDSALYLCASSSPGGTTEAFFGQGTRLTVV.

V and J are TRBV10-3 and TRBJ1-2; a weak D match, TRBD1 (5 bases). V was pared by 7 bases and J by 3 bases, with 21 bases between. CDR1 and CDR2 (germline): ENHRY, SYGVKD. This CDR3 has 16 amino acids. This CDR3 is CAINECQDRGDYGYTF. CDR3 DNA sequence: TGTGCCATCAATGAATGCCAGGATCGGGGGGACTATGGCTACACCTTC.

In this sample, this clone turned up once. The chain carries TRBV9 and TRBJ1-5; 8 bases are a match to TRBD1. Germline values: CDR1 SGDLS, CDR2 YYNGEE. CDR3 size: 15 residues. V dropped 10 bases and J dropped 7; count of bases not matched to a gene: 16. CDR3 in amino acids: CASIGAGGAWQPQHF. The CDR3 DNA reads TGTGCCTCGATAGGGGCAGGGGGCGCGTGGCAGCCCCAGCATTTT.

The V call is TRBV27, the J call TRBJ2-7, with TRBD1 matching over 8 bases. Per the germline V gene, CDR1 is MNHEY and CDR2 is SMNVEV (reference sequence). J gave up 1 base and V 3 bases, and 8 bases lay outside the gene matches. The length of the CDR3 is 16 residues. DNA for the CDR3: TGTGCCAGCAGTTTTTTGCCCGGGACAGGTTCCTACGAGCAGTACTTC. Translated, it gives CASSFLPGTGSYEQYF.

This clone has a handful of counts. V gene TRBV28 combines with J gene TRBJ1-1; D call uncertain. This CDR3 has 17 amino acids. Germline CDR1 and CDR2: MDHEN and SYDVKM. V lost 4 bases and J lost 1, with 19 bases in between. CDR3 residues: CASSYRTGWRGNTEAFF. The CDR3 DNA follows: TGTGCCAGCAGTTACCGAACTGGGTGGCGGGGGAACACTGAAGCTTTCTTT. The entire variable domain, with the rest obtained from reference TRBV28 and TRBJ1-1, is as follows: DVKVTQSSRYLVKRTGEKVFLECVQDMDHENMFWYRQDPGLGLRLIYFSYDVKMKEKGDIPEGYSVSREKKERFSLILESASTNQTSMYLCASSYRTGWRGNTEAFFGQGTRLTVV.

V gene TRBV4-2 combines with J gene TRBJ1-4; no clear D gene. Germline V gene sequence: CDR1 LGHNA, CDR2 YNFKEQ. Trimming stripped 5 bases from V and 3 bases from J, with 16 bases between. The CDR3 runs 16 residues. CDR3 in DNA: TGTGCCAGCAGCTTCCTTGGTGCGGGTCCTAATGAAAAACTGTTTTTT. This encodes CASSFLGAGPNEKLFF.

The CDR3 region has the DNA TGTGCCAGCAGCTCGTCGACTTCCGGGACAGGGTTCTACGAGCAGTACTTC. Protein: CASSSSTSGTGFYEQYF. V is TRBV7-2 and J is TRBJ2-7; 9 nucleotides line up with TRBD1. The CDR3 is 17 amino acids. V gave up 4 bases and J gave up 3 bases; unmatched junction bases: 13. From germline, CDR1 is SGHTA and CDR2 FQGNSA.

The V call is TRBV5-1, the J call TRBJ2-1; no clear D gene. Deletions cut 4 bases from V and 10 bases from J, with 15 bases between. The germline gives CDR1 SGHRS, CDR2 YFSETQ. The CDR3 has 13 residues. Written as DNA, the CDR3 is TGCGCCAGCAGCAACCCCCCGTCCCGGGAGCAGTTCTTC. Amino acids: CASSNPPSREQFF.

This chain links TRBV29-1 with TRBJ2-1, with no clear D. Per germline, CDR1 SQVTM and CDR2 ANQGSEA. Trimming removed 4 bases at V and 1 base at J, with 5 bases between. There are 12 residues in the CDR3. This CDR3 reads CSVGRSYNEQFF. In nucleotides, the CDR3 is TGCAGCGTTGGCAGGTCCTACAATGAGCAGTTCTTC.

This clone was counted only a few times. The V gene is TRBV30, the J gene TRBJ1-3, with unresolved D. CDR1 is GTSNPN and CDR2 is SVGIG in the germline V gene (reference sequence). V was clipped by 5 bases and J by 0 bases, with 11 bases between them. The CDR3 consists of 14 residues. CDR3: CAWVAANSGNTIYF. The DNA of the CDR3 is TGTGCCTGGGTGGCGGCGAACTCTGGAAACACCATATATTTT.

V usage is TRBV18 and J usage is TRBJ1-2; TRBD1 matches at 9 bases. Per germline, CDR1 KGHSH and CDR2 LQKENI. The CDR3 has 13 amino acids. The V gene end was trimmed by 3 bases and the J gene end by 6 bases; junction bases not matched to a gene: 2. The CDR3 DNA reads as TGTGCCAGCTCACCGGACAGGGGCCATGGCTACACCTTC. As protein: CASSPDRGHGYTF.